The source of this T cell receptor beta chain is a study of cytomegalovirus exposure and HLA in healthy donors. Turning to the study itself: Previous work identified 95 million to 120 million unique TCR beta sequences from around 200 million T cells. The study, taken as a whole, reports: Beyond CMV serostatus, there was no information to go on about immune exposure. Presence/absence results assume similar sequencing depth per donor, which may not hold.

Remarks on this clone: Its specificity is not known.

The CDR3 has 20 residues. CDR1 and CDR2 from the germline V gene are MNHEY and SMNVEV (reference sequence). Trimming took 5 bases from V and 0 from J; bases not matched to a gene: 20. PCR used 60 Vbeta primers and 13 Jbeta primers. Sequencing was performed with immunoSEQ multiplex PCR; in TCRdb, only in-frame clones are kept and a portion is missing. In the table there are under 300,000 clones, 92% of which are singletons. This clonotype was sampled from a girl aged 2-10 years in good health and CMV-seronegative. Sequenced input: PBMCs. The rearrangement uses TRBV27 and TRBJ2-3; 7 positions agree with TRBD1. As DNA, the CDR3 is TGTGCCAGCAGTAGTTTAGGGAAGCACGGGCCAGGGGGAAGCACAGATACGCAGTATTTT. This codes for CASSSLGKHGPGGSTDTQYF.